This TCR beta chain was sequenced for a study of blood T cell repertoires in COVID-19. This clone was counted only a few times. The repertoire was sequenced with immunoSEQ multiplex PCR; TCRdb's copy has only in-frame clones and lacks some. This sample carries about 120,000 clones, 75% to 90% of them seen once, and the ten largest clones take around 4.7%. From germline, CDR1 is ENHRY and CDR2 SYGVKD. This CDR3 has 16 amino acids. With V trimmed by 0 bases and J by 1 base, 4 bases remained unmatched. The sample taken for sequencing was peripheral blood. This TCR was recovered from a man in his forties with acute or convalescent COVID-19. The rearrangement links TRBV10-3 to TRBJ2-5; 8 bases align to TRBD2. The CDR3 sequence is CAISESRGGIQETQYF. The CDR3 DNA is TGTGCCATCAGTGAGTCGCGCGGGGGGATCCAAGAGACCCAGTACTTC.